Each of the 10 T cell receptor beta chains below was sequenced from the same sample in a study of T cell changes during pregnancy in multiple sclerosis. Only in-frame clones appear in the TCRdb table, and some are missing; sequencing was by immunoSEQ multiplex PCR. This table has over 85,000 clones, approximately 90% appearing once. The sequences come from peripheral blood, collected in the second trimester of pregnancy. These receptors all stem from a female donor in good health, enrolled as a control in a pregnancy study.

V is TRBV12-5 and J is TRBJ2-7; 9 nucleotides match TRBD1. Germline V gene lookup returns CDR1 LGHNT and CDR2 FRNRAP. The CDR3 covers 17 residues. V shed 3 bases and J 6 bases; nucleotides not matched to a gene: 15. CDR3 amino acids: CASGFSSGQGGQGEQYF. The CDR3 region has the DNA TGTGCTAGTGGTTTTTCCTCGGGACAGGGCGGACAGGGCGAGCAGTACTTC.

This chain joins TRBV10-3 and TRBJ1-1, with D maybe TRBD1 (6 bases). From germline, CDR1 is ENHRY and CDR2 SYGVKD. V lost 2 bases to trimming and J lost 0 bases, with 7 bases between them. CDR3 length: 14 residues. The CDR3 loop reads CAISEEGVNTEAFF. Here the CDR3 DNA reads TGTGCCATCAGTGAGGAGGGGGTGAACACTGAAGCTTTCTTT.

The rearrangement uses TRBV28 and TRBJ1-2, with TRBD1 as a possible D gene (5 bases). This CDR3 has 14 amino acids. Germline V gene data show CDR1 as MDHEN and CDR2 as SYDVKM. Trimming left V 7 bases short and J 4 bases short, with 16 bases between. Here the CDR3 reads CASIRSGGFYGYTF. For the CDR3, the DNA is TGTGCCAGCATTCGGTCTGGGGGGTTCTATGGCTACACCTTC.

The rearrangement uses TRBV4-3 and TRBJ2-1; 9 bases map to TRBD2. CDR3 length: 17 amino acids. The J segment lost 4 bases and the V segment lost 0 bases, leaving 7 bases of the junction unmatched. Germline V gene lookup returns CDR1 LGHNA and CDR2 YSLEER. The CDR3 protein is CASSQDPYAGGYNEQFF. CDR3 coding DNA: TGCGCCAGCAGCCAAGATCCCTACGCGGGAGGGTACAATGAGCAGTTCTTC.

The J gene is TRBJ2-4, the V gene TRBV5-6; TRBD1 matches 12 bases. Germline V gene data show CDR1 as SGHDT and CDR2 as YYEEEE. Trimming cost V 4 bases and J 1 base; bases outside gene matches: 9. The CDR3 length is 18 residues. The DNA of the CDR3 is TGTGCCAGCAGCCTGTGGGGACAGGGGGCCCTGGCCAAAAACATTCAGTACTTC. It translates to CASSLWGQGALAKNIQYF.

The chain employs TRBV5-1 and TRBJ1-5, with D unresolved. CDR1 SGHRS and CDR2 YFSETQ come from the germline V gene. This CDR3 spans 15 amino acids. V lost 0 bases and J 4 bases, leaving 11 bases between the germline ends. DNA for the CDR3: TGCGCCAGCAGCTTGGATACCGGGTTTAATCAGCCCCAGCATTTT. Its translation is CASSLDTGFNQPQHF.

This clone has only one observation. This chain joins TRBV7-8 and TRBJ1-4, with 8 bases fitting TRBD1. Germline lookup yields CDR1 SGHVS and CDR2 FQNEAQ. With 1 base clipped from V and 8 bases from J, the junction kept 9 bases outside the gene matches. The CDR3 is 16 amino acids. The CDR3 loop reads CASSLVTQGAGEKLFF. The CDR3 bases are TGTGCCAGCAGCTTAGTTACCCAGGGGGCCGGAGAAAAACTGTTTTTT. Full variable domain (rest looked up from reference TRBV7-8 and TRBJ1-4): GAGVSQSPRYKVAKRGQDVALRCDPISGHVSLFWYQQALGQGPEFLTYFQNEAQLDKSGLPSDRFFAERPEGSVSTLKIQRTQQEDSAVYLCASSLVTQGAGEKLFFGSGTQLSVL.

This sequence joins TRBV19 and TRBJ2-1, with 8 bases aligning to TRBD2. The V segment lost 9 bases and the J segment 2 bases; nucleotides outside the gene matches: 3. The V gene's germline CDR1 is LNHDA and CDR2 SQIVND (reference sequence). The CDR3 sequence is 13 residues long. The CDR3 DNA is TGTGCCAGCGATAGCGGGACCTACAATGAGCAGTTCTTC. Protein: CASDSGTYNEQFF.

This chain uses TRBV19 with TRBJ2-3; D may be TRBD2 (6 bases). Trimming removed 3 bases from V and 0 bases from J, with 10 bases in between. The CDR3 length is 15 residues. CDR1 and CDR2 from the germline V gene are LNHDA and SQIVND (reference sequence). DNA for the CDR3: TGTGCCAGTAGTATCGGCGGGGTGAGCACAGATACGCAGTATTTT. It encodes CASSIGGVSTDTQYF.

The rearrangement links TRBV6-1 to TRBJ1-2, with D perhaps matching TRBD1 (6 bases). The CDR3 runs 14 residues. Germline values: CDR1 MNHNS, CDR2 SASEGT. V shed 4 bases and J shed 8 bases, with 17 bases lying between them. CDR3 protein: CASSGGRGESGYTF. CDR3 nucleotide sequence: TGTGCCAGCAGTGGGGGCAGGGGAGAGTCGGGCTACACCTTC.